Listed below are T cell receptor beta chains from one sample, sequenced in a study of beta chain features in type 1 diabetes. Assay: immunoSEQ multiplex PCR; the TCRdb copy retains only in-frame clones and omits some. The sample lists about 160,000 clones, 9% to 10% occurring once. Material: central memory CD4+ T cells from blood. The receptors come from a woman aged 25 to 45 with type 1 diabetes. The CDR3 runs from the conserved cysteine through the conserved F or W. Each record gives: CDR3 protein, CDR3 DNA, V gene, D gene, clone size, J gene. A D gene is named only where the DNA matches it firmly. Only some rows state a clone size, as once, few, many or a class for expanded clones.

CDR3 protein: CASSRVGATNEKLFF; CDR3 DNA: TGTGCCAGCAGCAGAGTGGGGGCGACTAATGAAAAACTGTTTTTT; V gene: TRBV9; D gene: NA; clone size: few; J gene: TRBJ1-4
CDR3 protein: CASSSTSGRAGEQYF; CDR3 DNA: TGTGCCAGCAGCTCAACTAGCGGGAGGGCTGGGGAGCAGTACTTC; V gene: TRBV28; D gene: TRBD2; clone size: few; J gene: TRBJ2-7
CDR3 protein: CASSLGLGTGGDEQFF; CDR3 DNA: TGTGCCAGCAGCTTAGGTCTGGGGACTGGAGGAGATGAGCAGTTCTTC; V gene: TRBV7-3; D gene: NA; clone size: NA; J gene: TRBJ2-1
CDR3 protein: CASSQPTGQAEAFF; CDR3 DNA: TGCGCCAGCAGCCAGCCCACGGGACAGGCGGAAGCTTTCTTT; V gene: TRBV4-1; D gene: TRBD1; clone size: many; J gene: TRBJ1-1
CDR3 protein: CASFTNRGGNEQFF; CDR3 DNA: TGTGCCAGTTTTACAAACAGGGGCGGCAATGAGCAGTTCTTC; V gene: TRBV28; D gene: TRBD1; clone size: few; J gene: TRBJ2-1
CDR3 protein: CASSLGGGTEITEAFF; CDR3 DNA: TGCGCCAGCAGCTTGGGAGGGGGCACGGAGATCACTGAAGCTTTCTTT; V gene: TRBV5-1; D gene: TRBD1; clone size: NA; J gene: TRBJ1-1
CDR3 protein: CASSSSWLEYNEQFF; CDR3 DNA: TGTGCCAGCTCGAGCTCGTGGCTGGAGTACAATGAGCAGTTCTTC; V gene: TRBV18; D gene: NA; clone size: NA; J gene: TRBJ2-1
CDR3 protein: CASSFQEGQPQHF; CDR3 DNA: TGTGCCAGCAGCTTCCAAGAGGGTCAGCCCCAGCATTTT; V gene: TRBV11-2; D gene: NA; clone size: NA; J gene: TRBJ1-5
CDR3 protein: CASSPPTGGYTF; CDR3 DNA: TGTGCCAGCAGTCCACCGACAGGGGGCTACACCTTC; V gene: TRBV28; D gene: TRBD1; clone size: NA; J gene: TRBJ1-2
CDR3 protein: CAWRDNNYGYTF; CDR3 DNA: TGTGCCTGGAGGGACAATAACTATGGCTACACCTTC; V gene: TRBV30; D gene: NA; clone size: few; J gene: TRBJ1-2
CDR3 protein: CASSLVMGLAGANEQFF; CDR3 DNA: TGTGCCAGCAGTTTAGTCATGGGACTAGCGGGAGCCAATGAGCAGTTCTTC; V gene: TRBV28; D gene: TRBD2; clone size: few; J gene: TRBJ2-1
CDR3 protein: CASSLARRAREETQYF; CDR3 DNA: TGTGCCAGCAGCTTAGCGCGGAGGGCAAGAGAAGAGACCCAGTACTTC; V gene: TRBV7-9; D gene: NA; clone size: NA; J gene: TRBJ2-5
CDR3 protein: CASSYSRWTPEETQYF; CDR3 DNA: TGTGCCAGCAGTTACTCTCGGTGGACACCCGAAGAGACCCAGTACTTC; V gene: TRBV6-5; D gene: NA; clone size: few; J gene: TRBJ2-5
CDR3 protein: CASRLTGTEQYF; CDR3 DNA: TGTGCCAGCAGACTGACAGGGACCGAGCAGTACTTC; V gene: TRBV28; D gene: TRBD1; clone size: few; J gene: TRBJ2-7
CDR3 protein: CASSSQGIYGYTF; CDR3 DNA: TGTGCCAGCAGCTCACAGGGAATCTATGGCTACACCTTC; V gene: TRBV7-2; D gene: NA; clone size: NA; J gene: TRBJ1-2
CDR3 protein: CASSPGGGNEQFF; CDR3 DNA: TGTGCCAGCTCACCGGGTGGAGGCAATGAGCAGTTCTTC; V gene: TRBV18; D gene: NA; clone size: few; J gene: TRBJ2-1
CDR3 protein: CASRTDGEDGYTF; CDR3 DNA: TGTGCCAGCAGAACGGACGGGGAAGATGGCTACACCTTC; V gene: TRBV6-6; D gene: NA; clone size: NA; J gene: TRBJ1-2
CDR3 protein: CASSYAGATEAFF; CDR3 DNA: TGTGCCAGCAGTTACGCGGGGGCCACTGAAGCTTTCTTT; V gene: TRBV6-5; D gene: NA; clone size: NA; J gene: TRBJ1-1
CDR3 protein: CASSRSGTQDEQFF; CDR3 DNA: TGTGCCAGCAGCAGGTCCGGGACACAAGATGAGCAGTTCTTC; V gene: TRBV7-9; D gene: NA; clone size: few; J gene: TRBJ2-1
CDR3 protein: CASSPGFHEQYF; CDR3 DNA: TGTGCCAGCAGCCCAGGGTTCCACGAGCAGTACTTC; V gene: TRBV7-9; D gene: NA; clone size: few; J gene: TRBJ2-7
CDR3 protein: CASSFMQGAGNTIYF; CDR3 DNA: TGTGCCAGCAGCTTCATGCAGGGGGCTGGAAACACCATATATTTT; V gene: TRBV9; D gene: TRBD1; clone size: few; J gene: TRBJ1-3
CDR3 protein: CASSPTQGASEQYF; CDR3 DNA: TGTGCCAGCTCACCAACACAGGGGGCAAGCGAGCAGTACTTC; V gene: TRBV18; D gene: TRBD1; clone size: few; J gene: TRBJ2-7
CDR3 protein: CAISDSQGLETQYF; CDR3 DNA: TGTGCCATCAGTGATTCACAGGGCCTAGAGACCCAGTACTTC; V gene: TRBV10-3; D gene: NA; clone size: NA; J gene: TRBJ2-5
CDR3 protein: CASSIAGGAYEQYF; CDR3 DNA: TGTGCCAGTTCTATAGCGGGAGGGGCCTACGAGCAGTACTTC; V gene: TRBV6-6; D gene: TRBD2; clone size: NA; J gene: TRBJ2-7
CDR3 protein: CASSTGQGWSAFF; CDR3 DNA: TGTGCCAGCAGCACGGGACAGGGATGGTCCGCTTTCTTT; V gene: TRBV11-3; D gene: TRBD1; clone size: NA; J gene: TRBJ1-1
CDR3 protein: CASSSGLAGELTQYF; CDR3 DNA: TGCGCCAGCAGCTCAGGACTAGCGGGAGAGCTTACGCAGTATTTT; V gene: TRBV5-1; D gene: TRBD2; clone size: NA; J gene: TRBJ2-3
CDR3 protein: CASSQHGQGTDTQYF; CDR3 DNA: TGCGCCAGCAGCCAGCATGGACAGGGCACAGATACGCAGTATTTT; V gene: TRBV4-1; D gene: TRBD1; clone size: NA; J gene: TRBJ2-3
CDR3 protein: CASRKTGLGQPQHF; CDR3 DNA: TGCGCCAGCAGAAAAACAGGGTTGGGTCAGCCCCAGCATTTT; V gene: TRBV4-1; D gene: NA; clone size: NA; J gene: TRBJ1-5
CDR3 protein: CAIPREMDSYEQYF; CDR3 DNA: TGTGCCATCCCGCGGGAGATGGACTCCTACGAGCAGTACTTC; V gene: TRBV2; D gene: TRBD2; clone size: NA; J gene: TRBJ2-7
CDR3 protein: CASSLATLYNEQFF; CDR3 DNA: TGTGCCAGCAGCTTAGCGACTCTGTACAATGAGCAGTTCTTC; V gene: TRBV7-8; D gene: NA; clone size: NA; J gene: TRBJ2-1
CDR3 protein: CASSPIPSAGEQFF; CDR3 DNA: TGTGCCAGCTCACCCATACCTTCAGCGGGTGAGCAGTTCTTC; V gene: TRBV18; D gene: NA; clone size: few; J gene: TRBJ2-1
CDR3 protein: CSVGEQYF; CDR3 DNA: TGCAGTGTCGGCGAGCAGTACTTC; V gene: TRBV20-1; D gene: NA; clone size: NA; J gene: TRBJ2-7
CDR3 protein: CASSHEVTGTEAFF; CDR3 DNA: TGTGCCAGCAGCCACGAGGTCACAGGCACTGAAGCTTTCTTT; V gene: TRBV6-5; D gene: NA; clone size: NA; J gene: TRBJ1-1
CDR3 protein: CASRQGRVEFF; CDR3 DNA: TGTGCCAGCAGACAGGGGAGAGTGGAGTTCTTC; V gene: TRBV2; D gene: TRBD1; clone size: NA; J gene: TRBJ2-1
CDR3 protein: CASGGSGELFF; CDR3 DNA: TGTGCCAGTGGGGGCTCCGGGGAGCTGTTTTTT; V gene: TRBV19; D gene: NA; clone size: few; J gene: TRBJ2-2
CDR3 protein: CASSLVGLAGPITDTQYF; CDR3 DNA: TGCGCCAGCAGCTTGGTAGGGCTAGCGGGTCCAATCACAGATACGCAGTATTTT; V gene: TRBV5-1; D gene: TRBD2; clone size: few; J gene: TRBJ2-3
CDR3 protein: CASSAVIAGVGEQFF; CDR3 DNA: TGTGCCAGCAGTGCAGTGATAGCGGGAGTAGGTGAGCAGTTCTTC; V gene: TRBV2; D gene: TRBD2; clone size: NA; J gene: TRBJ2-1
CDR3 protein: CASSREGQSNEQFF; CDR3 DNA: TGTGCCAGTTCGCGGGAGGGCCAGAGCAATGAGCAGTTCTTC; V gene: TRBV2; D gene: TRBD2; clone size: few; J gene: TRBJ2-1
CDR3 protein: CASSLVPTSGYNEQFF; CDR3 DNA: TGTGCCAGCAGCTTGGTACCGACTAGCGGTTACAATGAGCAGTTCTTC; V gene: TRBV5-6; D gene: TRBD2; clone size: NA; J gene: TRBJ2-1
CDR3 protein: CASSPSLAWSSYEQYF; CDR3 DNA: TGTGCCAGCTCACCATCGCTGGCGTGGAGCTCCTACGAGCAGTACTTC; V gene: TRBV18; D gene: NA; clone size: NA; J gene: TRBJ2-7
CDR3 protein: CASSPSGDGNEQFF; CDR3 DNA: TGTGCCAGCAGCCCCTCGGGGGATGGCAATGAGCAGTTCTTC; V gene: TRBV5-4; D gene: NA; clone size: few; J gene: TRBJ2-1
CDR3 protein: CASSQEAGTSGDNEQFF; CDR3 DNA: TGTGCCAGCAGCCAAGAGGCGGGGACTAGCGGTGACAATGAGCAGTTCTTC; V gene: TRBV14; D gene: TRBD2; clone size: NA; J gene: TRBJ2-1
CDR3 protein: CAWSPGHENYGYTF; CDR3 DNA: TGTGCCTGGAGTCCTGGACACGAGAACTATGGCTACACCTTC; V gene: TRBV30; D gene: NA; clone size: NA; J gene: TRBJ1-2
CDR3 protein: CASSGIQGNQPQHF; CDR3 DNA: TGTGCCAGCAGCGGTATACAGGGCAATCAGCCCCAGCATTTT; V gene: TRBV6-5; D gene: NA; clone size: few; J gene: TRBJ1-5
CDR3 protein: CASSATGTVLNTEAFF; CDR3 DNA: TGTGCCAGTAGTGCGACCGGGACAGTATTGAACACTGAAGCTTTCTTT; V gene: TRBV19; D gene: TRBD1; clone size: few; J gene: TRBJ1-1
CDR3 protein: CAWSDRDDQPQHF; CDR3 DNA: TGTGCCTGGAGTGACAGGGACGATCAGCCCCAGCATTTT; V gene: TRBV30; D gene: NA; clone size: few; J gene: TRBJ1-5
CDR3 protein: CASSSLAGGERNEQFF; CDR3 DNA: TGTGCCAGCAGCTCTTTAGCGGGTGGGGAACGAAATGAGCAGTTCTTC; V gene: TRBV7-3; D gene: TRBD2; clone size: few; J gene: TRBJ2-1